Listed below are T cell receptor beta chains from one sample, sequenced in a study of early T cells in non-severe SARS-CoV-2 infection. TCRdb reprocessed the 5' RACE reads via MiXCR and lists one record per CDR3 protein. The sample comprises tens of thousands of distinct CDR3 sequences, about 10% of which are singletons, and around 4.4% rests with the top ten. Specimen: whole blood. All receptors derive from an adult who was a healthcare worker with PCR-confirmed SARS-CoV-2 infection or an uninfected control (not recorded which). Each CDR3 is given with its conserved first and last residue. The D gene is left open where the match is weak. The listing skips clone size in some rows; elsewhere it reads once, few, many or a size class.

>-|-|TRBV6-2/TRBV6-3|TRBJ2-1
TGTGCCAGCAGCCTAGTAGGCCCAAACTACAATGAGCAGTTCTTC
CASSLVGPNYNEQFF
>many|-|TRBV7-8|TRBJ1-5
TGTGCCAGCAGCTTAGTTGCGACCGCCTCCGGTCAGCCCCAGCATTTT
CASSLVATASGQPQHF
>few|-|TRBV20-1|TRBJ2-1
TGCAGTGGCAGCAGCTCCTACAATGAGCAGTTCTTC
CSGSSSYNEQFF
>many|-|TRBV5-1|TRBJ2-2
TGCGCCAGCAGCTTGGGGCAGAACACCGGGGAGCTGTTTTTT
CASSLGQNTGELFF
>many|-|TRBV7-8|TRBJ1-4
TGTGCCAGCAGCTTAGATGAAAAACTGTTTTTT
CASSLDEKLFF
>-|TRBD1|TRBV9|TRBJ2-7
TGTGCCAGCAGCGTAGAGGGCGACAGGGACTACGAGCAGTACTTC
CASSVEGDRDYEQYF
>many|TRBD1|TRBV20-1|TRBJ2-7
TGCAGTGCTTTGCCGGGTGACAGGGGCTACGAGCAGTACTTC
CSALPGDRGYEQYF
>few|-|TRBV5-6|TRBJ1-1
TGTGCCAGCAGCTTTGGGAGGAACACTGAAGCTTTCTTT
CASSFGRNTEAFF
>-|-|TRBV6-5|TRBJ1-5
TGTGCCAGCAGTTATCGTCCAGGGGCACATCAGCCCCAGCATTTT
CASSYRPGAHQPQHF
>-|TRBD2|TRBV24-1|TRBJ2-3
TGTGCCACCAGTGACCCACCTGGACTAGCAGATACGCAGTATTTT
CATSDPPGLADTQYF
>-|-|TRBV12-3/TRBV12-4|TRBJ2-4
TGTGCCAGCAGCCGGGCCAAAAACATTCAGTACTTC
CASSRAKNIQYF
>-|-|TRBV12-3/TRBV12-4|TRBJ2-7
TGTGCCAGCAGTTTAGGGGGAGTCGCAAGCCCGAACTTC
CASSLGGVASPNF
>many|-|TRBV12-3/TRBV12-4|TRBJ2-5
TGTGCCAGCAGCCCTCTCGGGACCAAAGAGACCCAGTACTTC
CASSPLGTKETQYF
>many|-|TRBV30|TRBJ2-7
TGTGCCTGGAGCGCAGGTTCGTATCTCGAGCAGTACTTC
CAWSAGSYLEQYF
>-|TRBD2|TRBV3-1|TRBJ2-1
TGTGCCAGCAGCCAAGATATGAGCGGGGGGGCAGTACTCTTC
CASSQDMSGGAVLF
>-|TRBD2|TRBV7-3|TRBJ2-5
TGTGCCAGCAGCCTAAAGGGACTACAAGAGACCCAGTACTTC
CASSLKGLQETQYF
>few|TRBD2|TRBV10-3|TRBJ2-1
TGTGCCATTTTGAGCGGGGCCTACAATGAGCAGTTCTTC
CAILSGAYNEQFF
>many|-|TRBV30|TRBJ2-3
TGTGCCTGGAACTCTGGGACGGTGCTGCAGTATTTT
CAWNSGTVLQYF
>few|TRBD2|TRBV7-2|TRBJ2-7
TGTGCCAGCAGCTTGGGACTAGCTGAGATAACCTACGAGCAGTACTTC
CASSLGLAEITYEQYF
>many|-|TRBV7-2|TRBJ1-1
TGTGCCAGCAGCTTAGATCTGTTGAACACTGAAGCTTTCTTT
CASSLDLLNTEAFF
>many|-|TRBV7-6|TRBJ2-5
TGTGCCAGCAGCCGGGGAGCCAGGATACAGACCCAGTACTTC
CASSRGARIQTQYF
>-|-|TRBV5-6|TRBJ2-2
TGTGCCAGCAGCTTAGTTGGACAGAACACCGGGGAGCTGTTTTTT
CASSLVGQNTGELFF
>-|TRBD2|TRBV9|TRBJ2-3
TGTGCCAGCAGCGTAGGTCTTAGCGGGGCCTATAGCACAGATACGCAGTATTTT
CASSVGLSGAYSTDTQYF
>-|-|TRBV5-1|TRBJ1-2
TGCGCCAGCAGCTTCACGCAGGACTATGGCTACACCTTC
CASSFTQDYGYTF
>-|TRBD1|TRBV18|TRBJ2-7
TGTGCCAGCTCGGAGGGACAGGGGGACGAGCAGTACTTC
CASSEGQGDEQYF
>-|-|TRBV10-3|TRBJ2-3
TGTGCCATCACCAAAGGGGAGGCAGATACGCAGTATTTT
CAITKGEADTQYF
>-|-|TRBV18|TRBJ1-3
TGTGCCAGCTCACCGCAAGCGGGTGACACCATATATTTT
CASSPQAGDTIYF
>few|-|TRBV6-1|TRBJ2-7
TGTGCCAGCAGTGTGAACCCTGCGGACGAGCAGTACTTC
CASSVNPADEQYF
>-|-|TRBV7-9|TRBJ1-2
TGTGCCAGCAGCTCCGGGACAACCAACTATGGCTACACCTTC
CASSSGTTNYGYTF
>many|TRBD2|TRBV3-1|TRBJ2-2
TGTGCCAGCAGCCCCGGGACTAGCCCCGGGGAGCTGTTTTTT
CASSPGTSPGELFF
>many|-|TRBV6-6|TRBJ1-5
TGTGCCAGCAGGCTGGACCTTGAGGGTCAGCCCCAGCATTTT
CASRLDLEGQPQHF
>many|-|TRBV14|TRBJ1-2
TGTGCCAGCAGCCGAATCACGGGGTCAGGGGCTGGCTACACCTTC
CASSRITGSGAGYTF
>many|-|TRBV11-2|TRBJ2-1
TGTGCCAGCAGCCGTCAGTTGGTGCAGTTCTTC
CASSRQLVQFF
>-|TRBD1|TRBV29-1|TRBJ2-7
TGCAGCGTCGGGACAGGGGGCGAGCAGTACTTC
CSVGTGGEQYF
>many|-|TRBV29-1|TRBJ1-4
TGCAGCGCAATAACAGGGACGGCTAATGAAAAACTGTTTTTT
CSAITGTANEKLFF
>-|-|TRBV5-1|TRBJ1-5
TGCGCCAGCAGCCCTGGCCAGGGTGGCGGCAATCAGCCCCAGCATTTT
CASSPGQGGGNQPQHF
>-|TRBD1|TRBV7-6|TRBJ2-1
TGTGCCAGCAGCTCATCACCCGGGACAGGGTACTACAATGAGCAGTTCTTC
CASSSSPGTGYYNEQFF
>few|-|TRBV7-2|TRBJ2-3
TGTGCCAGCAGCCCCGGGTGGCCCTTCACAGATACGCAGTATTTT
CASSPGWPFTDTQYF
>many|-|TRBV5-1|TRBJ2-5
TGCGCCAGCAGCCGTTCTGTCCAAGAGACCCAGTACTTC
CASSRSVQETQYF
>-|-|TRBV27|TRBJ2-5
TGTGCCAGCAGGACCAGACTAGGGGTCGTAGAGACCCAGTACTTC
CASRTRLGVVETQYF
>few|TRBD2|TRBV9|TRBJ2-1
TGTGCCAGCAGCGAAGAGTCCCTAGCGGGGTTATACAATGAGCAGTTCTTC
CASSEESLAGLYNEQFF
>many|-|TRBV7-6|TRBJ2-5
TGTGCCAGCAGCTCAGGTCCGGGGGAGACCCAGTACTTC
CASSSGPGETQYF
>many|-|TRBV9|TRBJ2-6
TGTGCCAGCAGCCGCGGCACAGGGACCCGATTCTCTGGGGCCAACGTCCTGACTTTC
CASSRGTGTRFSGANVLTF
>-|-|TRBV28|TRBJ2-5
TGTGCCAGCAGTTTAGCAGGGCCCAAAGAGACCCAGTACTTC
CASSLAGPKETQYF
>few|-|TRBV20-1|TRBJ2-7
TGCAGTGCTTTTGGGTCCTACGAGCAGTACTTC
CSAFGSYEQYF
>few|-|TRBV3-1|TRBJ1-1
TGTGCCAGCAGCTCACAGATTAACACTGAAGCTTTCTTT
CASSSQINTEAFF
>-|-|TRBV7-3|TRBJ2-2
TGTGCCAGCAGCCCAACAGCAGGGGCCGGGGAGCTGTTTTTT
CASSPTAGAGELFF
>few|-|TRBV2|TRBJ2-3
TGTGCCAGCAGGGGTCCCGCCGAAGATACGCAGTATTTT
CASRGPAEDTQYF
>-|TRBD2|TRBV19|TRBJ2-1
TGTGCCAGTAGTATCCAAACTAGCGGGAGATCAAATGAGCAGTTCTTC
CASSIQTSGRSNEQFF
>-|-|TRBV7-9|TRBJ1-4
TGTGCCAGCAGCTTAAGGAGAATTCCCAATGAAAAACTGTTTTTT
CASSLRRIPNEKLFF
>many|TRBD2|TRBV13|TRBJ2-7
TGTGCCAGCAGCTCGGCTAGCGGGAGCAGGGAGCAGTACTTC
CASSSASGSREQYF
>many|TRBD2|TRBV7-6|TRBJ2-1
TGTGCCAGCAGCTCTCTAGCGGGGGGGCCTGGAGAGCAGTTCTTC
CASSSLAGGPGEQFF